This is a list of T cell receptor beta chains from one sample in a study of PD-1 blockade in mismatch repair-deficient tumors. Profiled with immunoSEQ multiplex PCR; TCRdb holds only in-frame clones, not every one. The sample contains about 34,000 clones, 65% to 85% of which appear only once. The material was PBMCs, obtained 6 to 7 weeks after starting pembrolizumab. Receptor source: an adult with mismatch repair-deficient cancer. Both conserved end residues are part of each CDR3. A D gene is named only where the DNA matches it firmly. The listing skips clone size in some rows; elsewhere it reads once, few, many or a size class.

TRBV30	.	.	TRBJ2-4	CAWSEGSLAKNIQYF	TGTGCCTGGAGCGAGGGATCCCTGGCCAAAAACATTCAGTACTTC
TRBV6-5	TRBD1	once	TRBJ2-3	CASSRHGTADTQYF	TGTGCCAGCAGTCGACATGGGACAGCAGATACGCAGTATTTT
TRBV2	TRBD1	.	TRBJ1-5	CASSEEAGGGQPQHF	TGTGCCAGCAGTGAAGAGGCAGGGGGAGGTCAGCCCCAGCATTTT
TRBV5-1	TRBD1	.	TRBJ2-5	CASTGGGEETQYF	TGCGCCAGCACAGGGGGCGGGGAAGAGACCCAGTACTTC
TRBV10-2	TRBD2	.	TRBJ2-3	CASCASGLTDTQYF	TGCGCCAGTTGCGCTAGCGGGCTAACAGATACGCAGTATTTT
TRBV2	TRBD2	.	TRBJ2-1	CASSEGLAYNEQFF	TGTGCCAGCAGTGAGGGACTAGCGTACAATGAGCAGTTCTTC
TRBV2	TRBD1	.	TRBJ1-1	CASNMDRVVTEAFF	TGTGCCAGCAACATGGACAGGGTAGTAACTGAAGCTTTCTTT
TRBV2	.	.	TRBJ1-2	CASSSQGYGYTF	TGTGCCAGCAGTTCCCAGGGCTATGGCTACACCTTC
TRBV4-2	TRBD1	once	TRBJ1-6	CASSQDGQGKSPLHF	TGTGCCAGCAGCCAAGATGGACAGGGCAAATCACCCCTCCACTTT
TRBV2	TRBD2	once	TRBJ2-1	CASSEISSGRAMFF	TGTGCCAGCAGTGAGATAAGTAGCGGGAGGGCAATGTTCTTC
TRBV5-6	.	.	TRBJ1-4	CASSLWGGGSEKLFF	TGTGCCAGCAGCTTATGGGGCGGAGGGTCTGAAAAACTGTTTTTT
TRBV10-3	TRBD1	.	TRBJ1-2	CAISEQGAYGYTF	TGTGCCATCAGTGAACAGGGGGCCTATGGCTACACCTTC
TRBV7-2	TRBD1	.	TRBJ1-5	CASSWDSRNQPQHF	TGTGCCAGCAGCTGGGACAGCAGAAATCAGCCCCAGCATTTT
TRBV19	.	.	TRBJ1-1	CASSVLASSLRGAEAFF	TGTGCCAGTAGTGTGTTGGCCAGTTCATTGCGGGGGGCTGAAGCTTTCTTT
TRBV9	.	once	TRBJ2-3	CASSVASRTDTQYF	TGTGCCAGCAGCGTAGCGAGCCGCACAGATACGCAGTATTTT
TRBV28	.	.	TRBJ1-5	CASSFRGAGNQPQHF	TGTGCCAGCAGTTTCAGGGGCGCGGGCAATCAGCCCCAGCATTTT
TRBV7-3	TRBD1	.	TRBJ1-1	CASSLIPGQGAGNTEAFF	TGTGCCAGCAGCTTAATTCCGGGACAGGGGGCTGGGAACACTGAAGCTTTCTTT
TRBV30	TRBD2	.	TRBJ2-5	CAWSPGLAGQETQYF	TGTGCCTGGAGTCCAGGACTAGCAGGCCAAGAGACCCAGTACTTC
TRBV27	TRBD1	.	TRBJ1-6	CASSPQGINSPLHF	TGTGCCAGCAGCCCACAGGGGATCAATTCACCCCTCCACTTT
TRBV7-9	TRBD2	.	TRBJ2-5	CASSPTPSGTQETQYF	TGTGCCAGCAGCCCAACCCCTAGCGGAACTCAAGAGACCCAGTACTTC
TRBV5-1	TRBD1	once	TRBJ1-4	CASSLDRQGSNEKLFF	TGCGCCAGCAGCTTGGATAGACAGGGGTCTAATGAAAAACTGTTTTTT
TRBV30	.	.	TRBJ2-1	CAWSVGGKYNEQFF	TGTGCCTGGAGTGTTGGCGGGAAGTACAATGAGCAGTTCTTC
TRBV28	TRBD2	.	TRBJ2-3	CASSPWGTSGRTDTQYF	TGTGCCAGCAGCCCATGGGGGACTAGCGGGAGGACAGATACGCAGTATTTT
TRBV28	.	.	TRBJ1-2	CASSSGTSNYGYTF	TGTGCCAGCAGTTCCGGGACTTCTAACTATGGCTACACCTTC
TRBV30	.	.	TRBJ2-1	CACIPGSYNEQFF	TGTGCCTGTATCCCAGGGTCCTACAATGAGCAGTTCTTC
TRBV28	TRBD1	.	TRBJ1-1	CASSLRQGRNTEAFF	TGTGCCAGCAGTTTAAGACAGGGACGGAACACTGAAGCTTTCTTT
TRBV5-1	TRBD2	.	TRBJ2-1	CASSRAGPSYNEQFF	TGCGCCAGCAGTCGAGCGGGGCCCTCCTACAATGAGCAGTTCTTC
TRBV4-1	.	medium-sized	TRBJ1-2	CASSQEGQGGSYGYTF	TGCGCCAGCAGCCAAGAGGGGCAGGGAGGCTCCTATGGCTACACCTTC
TRBV4-2	TRBD2	few	TRBJ2-7	CASSQTSGRTYEQYF	TGTGCCAGCAGCCAAACAAGCGGGAGGACCTACGAGCAGTACTTC
TRBV27	TRBD1	.	TRBJ1-6	CASSFGRGTGGTPLHF	TGTGCCAGCAGTTTTGGCCGTGGGACAGGGGGGACACCCCTCCACTTT
TRBV20-1	.	.	TRBJ1-2	CSASGRIAF	TGCAGTGCCTCAGGGCGGATCGCCTTC
TRBV28	.	.	TRBJ1-6	CASSPRYNSPLHF	TGTGCCAGCAGTCCCAGATATAATTCACCCCTCCACTTT
TRBV30	.	.	TRBJ1-5	CAWSVQGSQPQHF	TGTGCCTGGAGTGTTCAGGGAAGTCAGCCCCAGCATTTT
TRBV11-2	.	.	TRBJ2-7	CASSLDRRSYEQYF	TGTGCCAGCAGCTTGGACAGACGATCCTACGAGCAGTACTTC
TRBV5-1	.	.	TRBJ2-1	CASSLGSPTYNEQFF	TGCGCCAGCAGCTTGGGGAGTCCTACCTACAATGAGCAGTTCTTC
TRBV5-1	TRBD1	.	TRBJ1-1	CASSSIPGQGTDAFF	TGCGCCAGCAGCTCCATCCCGGGACAGGGAACCGACGCTTTCTTT
TRBV2	TRBD2	.	TRBJ2-2	CASSPERGQGGELFF	TGTGCCAGCAGCCCCGAGCGGGGGCAGGGCGGGGAGCTGTTTTTT
TRBV19	TRBD1	.	TRBJ2-1	CATRQGGSYNEQFF	TGTGCCACTCGACAGGGGGGCTCCTACAATGAGCAGTTCTTC
TRBV27	.	.	TRBJ2-5	CASSVPGVETQYF	TGTGCTAGCAGCGTCCCAGGGGTCGAGACCCAGTACTTC
TRBV30	.	few	TRBJ1-6	CAWTTNNSPLHF	TGTGCCTGGACGACTAATAATTCACCCCTCCACTTT
TRBV30	TRBD1	.	TRBJ1-4	CAWSEDRVANEKLFF	TGTGCCTGGAGCGAAGACAGGGTGGCTAATGAAAAACTGTTTTTT
TRBV4-1	TRBD1	.	TRBJ1-5	CASSQGTQGAQQPQHF	TGCGCCAGCAGCCAAGGGACCCAGGGGGCCCAGCAGCCCCAGCATTTT
TRBV28	TRBD1	.	TRBJ1-6	CASSSPGQERNSPLHF	TGTGCCAGCAGTTCCCCCGGACAGGAACGCAATTCACCCCTCCACTTT
TRBV27	TRBD2	.	TRBJ2-7	CASSPPGLAGEIYEQYF	TGTGCCAGCAGTCCTCCGGGACTAGCGGGAGAGATTTACGAGCAGTACTTC
TRBV6-6	.	.	TRBJ1-4	CASSSGQPPEKLFF	TGTGCCAGCAGCTCGGGACAACCCCCTGAAAAACTGTTTTTT
TRBV18	TRBD1	once	TRBJ1-2	CASSPQTGGKANYGYTF	TGTGCCAGCTCACCACAGACAGGGGGTAAAGCTAACTATGGCTACACCTTC
TRBV30	TRBD1	.	TRBJ2-3	CAWSLGQGRDTQYF	TGTGCCTGGAGCCTCGGACAGGGAAGGGATACGCAGTATTTT
TRBV6-6	TRBD2	.	TRBJ2-7	CASRTSGTYEQYF	TGTGCCAGTAGGACTAGCGGGACCTACGAGCAGTACTTC
TRBV18	TRBD1	.	TRBJ1-1	CASSPGTGDTEAFF	TGTGCCAGCTCACCCGGGACAGGGGACACTGAAGCTTTCTTT
TRBV7-8	.	.	TRBJ1-5	CASSFTGWNQPQHF	TGTGCCAGCAGCTTTACAGGGTGGAATCAGCCCCAGCATTTT
TRBV30	.	.	TRBJ2-7	CAWRVAGAGSYEQYF	TGTGCCTGGAGGGTCGCGGGGGCAGGGTCCTACGAGCAGTACTTC
TRBV5-1	TRBD1	.	TRBJ2-7	CASSLYPGTGNEQYF	TGCGCCAGCAGCTTGTACCCCGGGACAGGGAACGAGCAGTACTTC